Following are 27 T cell receptor beta chains from one sample sequenced in a study of regulatory T cells in long-lasting Graves disease (TCRdb year 2021). This sample's time point label indicates: persistent/refractory GD, antithyroid drugs over 5 years with positive TRAb. For both TCR sequencing and RNA sequencing, RNA was extracted from PBMCs in TRIzol. Library preparation used multiplex PCR. Sequencing used an Illumina HiSeq 4000. TCR beta libraries were built with iRepertoire HTBI primers and Arm-PCR amplification of CDR3 regions. The public reads were reanalyzed by TCRdb: fastp trimming at Q25, MiXCR alignment, in-frame beta chains only. Identical CDR3 protein sequences are pooled into one entry, listed with their most common genes and DNA. The sample table shows roughly 490,000 distinct CDR3 sequences, and roughly 22% are seen once. The ten most abundant clones make up around 13% of the sample.

Here the sequenced sample was peripheral blood mononuclear cells (PBMCs), taken when the disease was refractory, from a patient treated with antithyroid drugs. All receptors come from a female donor with Graves disease.

This clonotype showed up just once. The CDR3 sequence is CATGTGWYNSNQPQHF. The CDR3 region has the DNA TGTGCCACAGGGACAGGGTGGTATAATAGCAATCAGCCCCAGCATTTT. The V gene is TRBV19, the J gene TRBJ1-5; 9 positions match TRBD1. The CDR3 runs to 16 residues. The V segment lost 10 bases and the J segment 0 bases; nucleotides outside the gene matches: 10. Germline-derived CDR1 and CDR2 are LNHDA and SQIVND (reference sequence).

The chain uses TRBV5-1 and TRBJ2-7, with 12 bases matching TRBD2. The germline V gene has CDR1 SGHRS and CDR2 YFSETQ. The trim removed 4 bases at V and 5 bases at J, leaving 13 bases unmatched. The length of the CDR3 is 17 residues. The CDR3 is CASSPRALAGGLNEQYF. CDR3 bases: TGCGCCAGCAGCCCCCGGGCCCTAGCGGGGGGGCTGAACGAGCAGTACTTC.

The chain combines TRBV12-3 or TRBV12-4 with TRBJ2-5; TRBD1 might be the D (6 bases). This CDR3 spans 14 amino acids. V gave up 8 bases and J gave up 2 bases, with 15 bases separating them. The CDR3 spells CASSRNREQETQYF. The CDR3 DNA sequence: TGTGCCAGCTCACGCAACAGGGAACAAGAGACCCAGTACTTC.

The chain has TRBV7-2 and TRBJ2-1; possible D gene TRBD1, 6 bases. V lost 4 bases, J lost 0 bases, and 16 bases lay in between. This CDR3 is built from 17 residues. The germline gives CDR1 SGHTA, CDR2 FQGNSA. As DNA, the CDR3 is TGTGCCAGCAGCTCCCGGAAGAGACAGGTCTCCTACAATGAGCAGTTCTTC. Its translation is CASSSRKRQVSYNEQFF.

This clonotype was seen only once. V gene TRBV4-3 combines with J gene TRBJ1-2; D gene uncertain. CDR3 length equals 15 residues. Germline-derived CDR1 and CDR2 are LGHNA and YSLEER. V lost 4 bases to trimming and J lost 0 bases, with 12 bases between them. CDR3 sequence reads: CASSPIAPTNYGYTF. CDR3 nucleotides: TGCGCCAGCAGCCCCATAGCCCCCACTAACTATGGCTACACCTTC.

The chain links TRBV5-6 to TRBJ2-7, with a tentative D call TRBD2 (6 bases). Germline V lookup: CDR1 SGHDT, CDR2 YYEEEE. CDR3 length equals 14 residues. Trimming removed 0 bases at V and 6 bases at J, with 13 bases between. The CDR3 protein is CASSLGLASGEQYF. The CDR3 bases are TGTGCCAGCAGCTTGGGTCTAGCGTCGGGCGAGCAGTACTTC.

Ten or more counts support this clonotype. The chain recombines TRBV7-9 with TRBJ1-5; D not resolved. CDR3 length: 13 amino acids. Trimming cost V 5 bases and J 5 bases, with 10 bases left between them. Germline V gene lookup returns CDR1 SEHNR and CDR2 FQNEAQ (reference sequence). The CDR3 DNA reads as TGTGCCAGCAGCCCAGGACCCGATCAGCCCCAGCATTTT. This encodes CASSPGPDQPQHF.

In this sample, this clonotype turned up many times. J is TRBJ1-2 and V is TRBV27; D remains ambiguous. V lost 5 bases, J lost 6 bases, and 10 bases lay in between. CDR1 and CDR2 (germline): MNHEY, SMNVEV (reference sequence). This CDR3 has 12 residues. CDR3 region: CASSQFGDGYTF. In nucleotides, the CDR3 is TGTGCCAGCAGTCAATTTGGGGATGGCTACACCTTC.

This clonotype was seen ten or more times. This chain connects TRBV19 to TRBJ1-6; D is ambiguous. Germline V gene lookup returns CDR1 LNHDA and CDR2 SQIVND (reference sequence). Trimming removed 3 bases at V and 5 bases at J, with 11 bases between. The CDR3 has 15 amino acids. This CDR3 reads CASSIGYGDNSPLHF. CDR3 in DNA: TGTGCCAGTAGTATCGGCTATGGGGATAATTCACCCCTCCACTTT.

On this clonotype: This may be a read error, as it is one base from a much larger clone. The V gene is TRBV6-8, the J gene TRBJ2-7; D may be TRBD1 (5 bases). V dropped 6 bases and J dropped 1 base, with 19 bases sitting between them. From germline, CDR1 is MNHGY and CDR2 SAAAGT. The CDR3 is 16 residues long. This CDR3 is CASSKDPGSGSYEQYF. The CDR3 coding sequence is TGTGCCAGCAGCAAGGATCCTGGGTCAGGGTCCTACGAGCAGTACTTC.

This clonotype has ten or more counts. The chain is built from TRBV30 and TRBJ2-5; TRBD1 aligns across 8 bases. From germline, CDR1 is GTSNPN and CDR2 SVGIG (reference sequence). V lost 1 base to trimming and J lost 4 bases; unmatched junction nucleotides: 5. The CDR3 is 14 amino acids. CDR3 DNA sequence: TGTGCCTGGAGTGCCTCAGGGGGCGCAGAGACCCAGTACTTC. This sequence encodes CAWSASGGAETQYF.

This clonotype was seen more than once but under ten times. The rearrangement links TRBV7-9 to TRBJ1-5; D is ambiguous. Per the germline V gene, CDR1 is SEHNR and CDR2 is FQNEAQ (reference sequence). The CDR3 spans 16 residues. Trimming pared 2 bases from V and 1 base from J, leaving 12 bases between. The CDR3 DNA reads TGTGCCAGCAGCTTAAAGCCCTTAACGAGCAATCAGCCCCAGCATTTT. Its protein is CASSLKPLTSNQPQHF.

In this sample, this clonotype turned up a few times. V usage is TRBV19 and J usage is TRBJ1-2; 10 bases are a match to TRBD1. Germline V CDR1 and CDR2: LNHDA, SQIVND (reference sequence). This CDR3 is built from 13 residues. V was clipped by 8 bases and J by 3 bases; unmatched bases: 3. The CDR3 bases are TGTGCCAGTTGGGACAGGGGATACTATGGCTACACCTTC. This encodes CASWDRGYYGYTF.

The CDR3 region is CASSLAAGVTDTQYF. The CDR3 nucleotides read TGCGCCAGCAGCTTGGCCGCCGGAGTAACAGATACGCAGTATTTT. The V gene is TRBV5-1, the J gene TRBJ2-3; D gene ambiguous. CDR1 and CDR2 (germline): SGHRS, YFSETQ. This CDR3 spans 15 amino acids. V was cut by 0 bases and J by 3 bases, with 11 bases left in between.

This clonotype turned up a few times. V is TRBV6-2 or TRBV6-3 and J is TRBJ1-3; 10 bases agree with TRBD1. With V trimmed by 0 bases and J by 4 bases, 9 bases remained unmatched. Germline lookup yields CDR1 MNHEY and CDR2 SVGEGT. This CDR3 comprises 18 residues. CDR3 loop: CASSYSTAGQGFGNTIYF. CDR3 coding DNA: TGTGCCAGCAGTTACTCTACTGCGGGACAGGGGTTCGGAAACACCATATATTTT.

V is TRBV6-1 and J is TRBJ2-7; perhaps TRBD2 as D (5 bases). The length of the CDR3 is 12 residues. The V gene lost 8 bases and the J gene lost 2 bases, with 10 bases spanning the gap. CDR1 and CDR2 from the germline V gene are MNHNS and SASEGT. This CDR3 reads CASGMEAYEQYF. The CDR3 bases are TGTGCCAGCGGAATGGAGGCCTACGAGCAGTACTTC.

The gene calls are TRBV3-1 and TRBJ1-1; 8 bases align to TRBD1. This CDR3 contains 16 residues. CDR1 LGHDT and CDR2 YNNKEL come from the germline V gene (reference sequence). Trimming at V came to 4 bases and at J to 5 bases, leaving 12 bases not matched to a gene. This chain's CDR3 is CASSPYPQGARTEAFF. The CDR3 DNA reads TGTGCCAGCAGCCCCTATCCCCAGGGGGCGCGTACTGAAGCTTTCTTT.

Only a few counts were recorded for this clonotype. This CDR3 reads CSGAGGFDEQYF. The CDR3 DNA is TGCAGTGGGGCAGGGGGCTTCGACGAGCAGTACTTC. The gene calls are TRBV20-1 and TRBJ2-7, with 8 bases matching TRBD1. The CDR3 contains 12 residues. Germline V gene data show CDR1 as DFQATT and CDR2 as SNEGSKA (reference sequence). V lost 7 bases and J lost 5; bases outside the gene matches: 7.

This clonotype was counted at least ten times. The J gene is TRBJ2-7, the V gene TRBV28, with D possibly being TRBD1 (6 bases). The CDR3 covers 13 residues. V lost 2 bases to trimming and J lost 4 bases, with 9 bases between them. Germline CDR1 MDHEN, CDR2 SYDVKM. CDR3 DNA: TGTGCCAGCAGTTTAACAGGGTTATACGAGCAGTACTTC. Amino acid sequence: CASSLTGLYEQYF. The entire variable domain, with the rest obtained from reference TRBV28 and TRBJ2-7, is as follows: DVKVTQSSRYLVKRTGEKVFLECVQDMDHENMFWYRQDPGLGLRLIYFSYDVKMKEKGDIPEGYSVSREKKERFSLILESASTNQTSMYLCASSLTGLYEQYFGPGTRLTVT.

The rearrangement uses TRBV24-1 and TRBJ2-3; weak D call: TRBD2 (6 bases). This CDR3 region has 13 residues. Trimming left V 4 bases short and J 2 bases short, with 6 bases between. Germline values: CDR1 KGHDR, CDR2 SFDVKD. In nucleotides, the CDR3 is TGTGCCACCAGTGAACTAGCCACAGATACGCAGTATTTT. Protein sequence: CATSELATDTQYF.

This clonotype was picked up many times. J is TRBJ2-2 and V is TRBV28, with a tentative D call TRBD1 (5 bases). The ends were cut back, 3 bases at V and 6 bases at J, with 11 bases in the middle. CDR1 and CDR2 (germline): MDHEN, SYDVKM. CDR3 length: 14 amino acids. Here the CDR3 reads CASSFRVTAGELFF. For the CDR3, the DNA is TGTGCCAGCAGTTTCAGGGTTACGGCCGGGGAGCTGTTTTTT.

This clonotype occurred many times. Here the CDR3 reads CASSSGQGSYEQYF. Written as DNA, the CDR3 is TGTGCCAGCAGTTCTGGACAGGGTTCCTACGAGCAGTACTTC. The genes are TRBV28 and TRBJ2-7; 8 bases are shared with TRBD1. The ends lost 4 bases at V and 1 base at J; junction bases unmatched: 3. This CDR3 spans 14 amino acids. The germline V gene encodes CDR1 MDHEN and CDR2 SYDVKM.

This clonotype was seen at least ten times. The V gene is TRBV2, the J gene TRBJ2-7; D unresolved. Between the trimmed V and J ends, which lost 0 bases and 7 bases, there was a span of 13 bases. The germline V gene encodes CDR1 SNHLY and CDR2 FYNNEI. The CDR3 is made up of 14 amino acids. CDR3 sequence: CASSEALGIREQYF. As DNA, the CDR3 is TGTGCCAGCAGTGAAGCGCTAGGAATCCGGGAGCAGTACTTC.

The chain recombines TRBV5-1 with TRBJ1-6, with D possibly TRBD1 on 5 matching bases. The germline V and J ends were trimmed by 0 bases and 9 bases, with 13 bases remaining between them. The germline CDR1 and CDR2 sequences are SGHRS and YFSETQ. There are 15 residues in the CDR3. CDR3 bases: TGCGCCAGCAGCTTGGTGGGGCCCTCTACTTCACCCCTCCACTTT. Encoded protein: CASSLVGPSTSPLHF.

The chain joins TRBV7-9 to TRBJ1-5; D gene uncertain. The V end was cut by 1 base, the J end by 6 bases, with 19 bases between. Germline-derived CDR1 and CDR2 are SEHNR and FQNEAQ (reference sequence). The CDR3 is 17 residues long. In DNA, the CDR3 is TGTGCCAGCAGCTTAGACCTCCTTGGAGTTAGACTTCAGCCCCAGCATTTT. As protein: CASSLDLLGVRLQPQHF.

This chain uses TRBV18 with TRBJ2-1; tentatively, D is TRBD2 (5 bases). Germline V gene sequence: CDR1 KGHSH, CDR2 LQKENI. The CDR3 runs 15 residues. Deletions cut 6 bases from V and 0 bases from J, with 12 bases between. Here the CDR3 reads CASSPRRYSYNEQFF. The DNA for the CDR3 is TGTGCCAGCTCCCCCCGGAGGTACTCCTACAATGAGCAGTTCTTC.

The chain links TRBV12-3 or TRBV12-4 to TRBJ2-3, with a weak D call TRBD1 (6 bases). The CDR3 covers 15 residues. Trimming removed 5 bases at V and 3 bases at J, with 15 bases between. The CDR3 sequence: CASSGGRSFTDTQYF. Here the CDR3 DNA reads TGTGCCAGCAGTGGGGGCAGGAGTTTTACAGATACGCAGTATTTT.